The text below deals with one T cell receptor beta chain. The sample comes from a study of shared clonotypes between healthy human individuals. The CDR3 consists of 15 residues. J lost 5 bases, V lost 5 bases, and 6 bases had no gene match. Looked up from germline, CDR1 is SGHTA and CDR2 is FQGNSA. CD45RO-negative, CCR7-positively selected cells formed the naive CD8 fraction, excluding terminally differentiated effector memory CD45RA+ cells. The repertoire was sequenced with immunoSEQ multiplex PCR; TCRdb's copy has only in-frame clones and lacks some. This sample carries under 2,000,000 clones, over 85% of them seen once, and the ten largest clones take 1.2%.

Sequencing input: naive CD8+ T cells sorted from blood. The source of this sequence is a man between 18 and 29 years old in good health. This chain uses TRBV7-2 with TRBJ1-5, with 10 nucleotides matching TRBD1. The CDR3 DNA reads TGTGCCAGCAGCGAAGGACAGGGGGTGGATCAGCCCCAGCATTTT. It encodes CASSEGQGVDQPQHF.